This TCR beta chain was retrieved from a study of T cell responses to AZD1222 COVID-19 vaccine (dated by TCRdb to the early 2020s). Regarding the research as a whole: AZD1222 recipients whose second dose came at about 4 weeks and those whose second dose came at about 12 weeks were combined into one group, since spike-specific TCR depth and breadth did not differ between the two schedules. Trial participants were enrolled by age into subgroups of 18-55, 56-69 and 70-plus years, and 148, 28 and 57 TCR-sequenced participants, respectively, were included in these subgroups. A total of 230 to 250 trial participants underwent TCR sequencing, of whom more than 200 had received two doses of AZD1222 and some 26 had received two doses of the MenACWY control vaccine. The paper as a whole reports these results and caveats: Because no day 14 peak-response samples were available, repertoires were characterized only after the peak T cell response. Vaccine-associated CD4 TCRs spanned the whole spike protein, with dominant responses in regions 160-218 and 743-854. After two AZD1222 doses, both the breadth and the depth of spike-specific TCRs were significantly higher than at day 0 and than in MenACWY recipients. In the small 56-69-year group, the increase in depth fell short of significance, most likely because of low power. Reportedly, close to half of the unique spike-specific TCRs recognized epitopes lying outside the regions that are mutated in the B.1.351 and B.1.1.7 variants. Conclusions about previously exposed vaccinees were limited because only six AZD1222 recipients were SARS-CoV-2 seropositive at baseline. Participants were mostly white British, with more females than males. The authors suggested clonal diversity may have been underestimated.

The CDR3 has 13 amino acids, counting the end cysteine and phenylalanine. The CDR3 DNA has 39 bases and is translated from base 1. The germline V gene encodes CDR1 SGHNT and CDR2 YYREEE (reference sequence). Between the V and J ends, shortened by 1 base and 4 bases respectively, the junction contains 8 bases. The CDR3 regions of human TCRbeta chains were analyzed by immunosequencing. Per the authors' processing: Repertoire TCRs were checked for matches against a reference library of SARS-CoV-2-specific TCRs that had been generated using the MIRA antigen-specificity platform. Breadth was defined as the fraction of unique TCRs that were SARS-CoV-2-associated, and depth was defined as the fraction of total T cells that were SARS-CoV-2-associated. Using the MIRA data, each spike-specific TCR was mapped to the spike region that the TCR reacts to and placed in a CD4 or CD8 class. Log10-transformed breadth and depth values were compared by one-way ANOVA with Sidak's multiple comparisons tests. Sourced from immuneACCESS, this table was stored by TCRdb with only in-frame sequences that have V and J called. A share of the clones is absent; for the studies checked, an unresolved V gene accounts for under half, and the remainder has no known explanation. V, J and clone size are those of that table, while D and trimming were read from the DNA. The sample table holds about 140,000 clones, of which about nine tenths were seen once. The top ten hold roughly 5.1% of the sample.

Concerning this clone: Its recognized antigen is unknown. One base away there is no much larger clone; base qualities are not given.

What the time point label conveys for this sample: baseline before first vaccination. Vaccinee samples came from UK trials COV001 and COV002, including a single-blind randomized controlled phase 2/3 trial of AZD1222 (ChAdOx1 nCoV-19) in healthy adults. Trial participant PBMC samples were collected at day 0 and day 28 after the second dose for TCRbeta chain sequencing. This chain joins TRBV5-4 to TRBJ1-1; no D gene can be assigned with confidence. This TCR derives from an adult in good health. This specimen was peripheral blood, taken on day 0 of AZD1222 vaccination. The DNA sequence is TGTGCCAGCAGCTTGTATGGAGTCACTGAAGCTTTCTTT. Its protein product is CASSLYGVTEAFF.